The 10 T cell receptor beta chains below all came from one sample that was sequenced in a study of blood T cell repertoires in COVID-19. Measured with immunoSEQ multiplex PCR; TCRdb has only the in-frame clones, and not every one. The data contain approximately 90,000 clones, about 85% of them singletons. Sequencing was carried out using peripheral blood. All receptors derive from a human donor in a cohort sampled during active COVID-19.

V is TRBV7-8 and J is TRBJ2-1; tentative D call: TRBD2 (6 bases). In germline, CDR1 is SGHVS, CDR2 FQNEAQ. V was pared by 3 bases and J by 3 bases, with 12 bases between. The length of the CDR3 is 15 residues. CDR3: CASSFEASVYNEQFF. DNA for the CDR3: TGTGCCAGCAGCTTTGAGGCTAGCGTCTACAATGAGCAGTTCTTC. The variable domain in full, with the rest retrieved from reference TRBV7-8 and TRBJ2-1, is GAGVSQSPRYKVAKRGQDVALRCDPISGHVSLFWYQQALGQGPEFLTYFQNEAQLDKSGLPSDRFFAERPEGSVSTLKIQRTQQEDSAVYLCASSFEASVYNEQFFGPGTRLTVL.

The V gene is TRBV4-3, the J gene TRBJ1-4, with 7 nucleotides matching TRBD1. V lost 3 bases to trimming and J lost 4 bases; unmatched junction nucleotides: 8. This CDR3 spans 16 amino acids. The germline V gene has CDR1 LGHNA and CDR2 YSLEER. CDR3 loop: CASSQAQGIYNEKLFF. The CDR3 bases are TGCGCCAGCAGCCAGGCACAGGGGATTTATAATGAAAAACTGTTTTTT.

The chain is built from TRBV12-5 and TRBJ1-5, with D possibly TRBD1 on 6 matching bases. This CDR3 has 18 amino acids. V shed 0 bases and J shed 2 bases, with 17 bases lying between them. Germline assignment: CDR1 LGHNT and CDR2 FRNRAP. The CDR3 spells CASGLVRVRGWGNQPQHF. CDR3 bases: TGTGCTAGTGGTTTGGTACGGGTGAGGGGGTGGGGCAATCAGCCCCAGCATTTT.

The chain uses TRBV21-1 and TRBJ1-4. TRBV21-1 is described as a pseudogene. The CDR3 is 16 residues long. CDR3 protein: CASSKLAIIGSEKLFF. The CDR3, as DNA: TGTGCCAGCAGCAAACTTGCGATTATCGGGAGTGAAAAACTGTTTTTT.

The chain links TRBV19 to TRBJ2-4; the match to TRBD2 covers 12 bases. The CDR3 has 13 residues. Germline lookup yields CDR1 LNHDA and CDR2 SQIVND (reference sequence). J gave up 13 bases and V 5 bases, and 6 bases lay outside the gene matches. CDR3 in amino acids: CASSPRLAGAQYF. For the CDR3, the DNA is TGTGCCAGTAGTCCCCGACTAGCGGGGGCCCAGTACTTC.

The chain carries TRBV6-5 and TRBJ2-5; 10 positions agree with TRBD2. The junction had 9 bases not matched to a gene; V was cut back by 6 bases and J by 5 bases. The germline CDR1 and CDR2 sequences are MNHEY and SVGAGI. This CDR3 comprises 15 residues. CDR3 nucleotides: TGTGCCAGCAGGGCTCAAGCGGGGGGGCCGGAGACCCAGTACTTC. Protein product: CASRAQAGGPETQYF.

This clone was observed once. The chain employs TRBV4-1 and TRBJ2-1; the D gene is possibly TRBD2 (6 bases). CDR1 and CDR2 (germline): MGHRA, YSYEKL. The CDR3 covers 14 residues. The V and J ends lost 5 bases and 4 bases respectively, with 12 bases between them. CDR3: CASSVGLVYNEQFF. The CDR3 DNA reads TGCGCCAGCAGCGTGGGACTGGTATACAATGAGCAGTTCTTC.

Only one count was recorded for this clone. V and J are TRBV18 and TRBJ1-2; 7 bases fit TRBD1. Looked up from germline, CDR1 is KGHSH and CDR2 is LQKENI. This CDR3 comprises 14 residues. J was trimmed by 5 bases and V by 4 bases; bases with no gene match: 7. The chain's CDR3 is CASSLQQGVYGYTF. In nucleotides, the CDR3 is TGTGCCAGCTCACTACAGCAGGGGGTGTATGGCTACACCTTC.

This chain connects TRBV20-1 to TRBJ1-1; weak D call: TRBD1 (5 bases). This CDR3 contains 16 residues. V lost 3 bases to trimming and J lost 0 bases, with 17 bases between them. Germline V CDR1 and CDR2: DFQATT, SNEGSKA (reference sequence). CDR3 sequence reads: CSASPGGGVVNTEAFF. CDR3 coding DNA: TGCAGTGCTAGTCCCGGAGGAGGGGTGGTGAACACTGAAGCTTTCTTT.

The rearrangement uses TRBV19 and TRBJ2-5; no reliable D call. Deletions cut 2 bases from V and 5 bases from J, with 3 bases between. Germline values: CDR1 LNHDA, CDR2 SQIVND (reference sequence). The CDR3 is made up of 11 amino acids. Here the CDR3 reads CASSIRETQYF. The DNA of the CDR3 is TGTGCCAGTAGTATACGTGAGACCCAGTACTTC.